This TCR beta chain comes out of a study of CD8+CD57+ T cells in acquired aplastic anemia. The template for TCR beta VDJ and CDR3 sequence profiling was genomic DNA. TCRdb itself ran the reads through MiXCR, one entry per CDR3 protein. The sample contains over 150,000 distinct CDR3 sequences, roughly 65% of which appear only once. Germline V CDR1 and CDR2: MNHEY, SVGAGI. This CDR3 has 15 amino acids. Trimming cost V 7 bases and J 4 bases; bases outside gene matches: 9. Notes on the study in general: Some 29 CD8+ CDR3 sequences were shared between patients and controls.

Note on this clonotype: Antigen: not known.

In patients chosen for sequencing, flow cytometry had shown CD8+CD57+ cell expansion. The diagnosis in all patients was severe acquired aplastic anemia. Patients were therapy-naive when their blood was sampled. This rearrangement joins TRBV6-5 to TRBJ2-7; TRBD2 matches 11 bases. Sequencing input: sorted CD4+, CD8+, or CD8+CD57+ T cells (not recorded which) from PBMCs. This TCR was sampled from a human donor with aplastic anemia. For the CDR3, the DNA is TGTGCCAGCACGTCGTCCGGGACTAGCGGTTACGAGCAGTACTTC. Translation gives CASTSSGTSGYEQYF.